This T cell receptor beta chain was recorded in a study of beta chain features in type 1 diabetes. About the research overall: Healthy donors resembled patients in age, gender and cell yields.

CDR1 is MNHNS and CDR2 is SASEGT in the germline V gene. The CDR3 has 13 amino acids. V was clipped by 5 bases and J by 1 base, with 9 bases between them. The whole isolated RNA underwent reverse transcription, so sequencing captured expressed TCRB transcripts. Repertoires were generated with immunoSEQ multiplex PCR, while TCRdb's copy carries only in-frame clones and drops some. The sample carries some 900,000 clones, 15% to 20% recorded once. Via CD45RO/CCR7/CD25/CD127/CD95/CD27, cells of the CD4+ naive, central memory, regulatory and stem cell-like memory subsets were sorted. As to this clone: What it binds is not known.

Study conclusions and caveats: Type 1 diabetes patients had VDJ junctions that carried fewer insertions and more deletions.

This receptor was identified in a woman aged 18-35 years in good health. Sequencing was done on a sample of naive CD4+ T cells from blood. The chain uses TRBV6-1 and TRBJ2-7; weak D call: TRBD2 (5 bases). The CDR3 bases are TGTGCCAGCAGTTCTCCGGGATCCTACGAGCAGTACTTC. This codes for CASSSPGSYEQYF.